A single sample gave rise to the 3 T cell receptor beta chains below, sequenced in a study of T cells in localized non-small cell lung cancer. Method: immunoSEQ multiplex PCR; TCRdb's copy keeps in-frame clones and lacks some. The repertoire holds over 25,000 clones, 78% seen once, with around a third in the top ten. The source was peripheral blood, collected before any cancer treatment. These receptors were obtained from a male donor at least 60 years old with stage II squamous cell lung carcinoma.

The V and J genes are TRBV27 and TRBJ2-7; no reliable D call. V was trimmed by 6 bases and J by 0 bases, leaving 9 bases between them. The CDR3 length is 13 residues. Germline V gives CDR1 MNHEY, CDR2 SMNVEV (reference sequence). The CDR3 region is CASRFGNSYEQYF. CDR3 sequence (DNA): TGTGCCAGCAGGTTTGGAAACTCCTACGAGCAGTACTTC.

CDR3 loop: CASSPPRQIQETQYF. The CDR3 DNA sequence: TGTGCCAGCTCACCGCCACGCCAGATACAAGAGACCCAGTACTTC. This chain links TRBV18 with TRBJ2-5; D is unresolved. This CDR3 comprises 15 residues. CDR1 and CDR2 (germline): KGHSH, LQKENI. The germline V and J ends were trimmed by 3 bases and 2 bases, with 13 bases remaining between them.

This clone was observed a few times. The CDR3 loop is CASSQEGGTDTQYF. Here the CDR3 DNA reads TGCGCCAGCAGCCAAGAGGGGGGCACAGATACGCAGTATTTT. V usage is TRBV4-1 and J usage is TRBJ2-3, with D possibly called TRBD1 or TRBD2 (5 bases each). V lost 0 bases and J 1 base, leaving 5 bases between the germline ends. In germline, CDR1 is MGHRA, CDR2 YSYEKL. CDR3 size: 14 residues.